A single sample gave rise to the 8 T cell receptor beta chains below, sequenced in a study of cytomegalovirus exposure and HLA in healthy donors. Primers for the PCR totalled 60 Vbeta and 13 Jbeta. TCRdb's table, derived via immunoSEQ multiplex PCR, lists solely in-frame clones and lacks some. The sample yields about 120,000 clones, about 80% seen once. Sequencing was performed on PBMCs. These receptors were obtained from a young woman in good health and CMV-seropositive.

This clone was picked up a small number of times. The chain employs TRBV5-6 and TRBJ2-2, with 9 bases that match TRBD2. Trimming removed 2 bases from V and 5 bases from J; junction bases left unmatched: 7. There are 16 residues in the CDR3. Germline values: CDR1 SGHDT, CDR2 YYEEEE. DNA of the CDR3: TGTGCCAGCAGCTTTGTGGCGGGAGGGCTGACCGGGGAGCTGTTTTTT. This encodes CASSFVAGGLTGELFF.

The count of this clone is one. The V and J genes are TRBV6-5 and TRBJ1-2; D not certain. The V gene lost 3 bases and the J gene lost 6 bases, with 11 bases spanning the gap. The CDR3 is made up of 13 amino acids. From germline, CDR1 is MNHEY and CDR2 SVGAGI. The CDR3 here is CASSYGRLDGYTF. For the CDR3, the DNA is TGTGCCAGCAGTTATGGGAGGCTCGATGGCTACACCTTC.

The CDR3 nucleotides are TGCAGCGCCCCAGGGGGCGGACTCTATGGCTACACCTTC. Residues: CSAPGGGLYGYTF. The chain links TRBV29-1 to TRBJ1-2; 8 bases match TRBD1. The CDR3 spans 13 residues. The V gene end was trimmed by 7 bases and the J gene end by 4 bases; junction bases not matched to a gene: 8. The germline gives CDR1 SQVTM, CDR2 ANQGSEA.

The chain uses TRBV11-3 and TRBJ2-3; TRBD1 is a possible D gene (6 bases). The CDR3 spans 17 residues. V shed 5 bases and J shed 6 bases, with 24 bases lying between them. Germline V gene lookup returns CDR1 SGHNT and CDR2 YENEEA. The CDR3 loop is CASSPQPGTKKVDTQYF. The CDR3 coding sequence is TGTGCCAGCAGCCCTCAACCCGGGACAAAAAAGGTGGATACGCAGTATTTT.

This clone was counted a few times. The chain has TRBV14 and TRBJ1-2, with D tentatively TRBD1 (6 bases). Trimming cost V 4 bases and J 4 bases, with 13 bases left between them. The germline V gene encodes CDR1 SGHDN and CDR2 FVKESK. This CDR3 is built from 14 residues. CDR3: CASSRVQGSYGYTF. The CDR3 nucleotides read TGTGCCAGCAGCCGGGTACAGGGATCCTATGGCTACACCTTC.

CDR3: CASSPESRGTQYF. The CDR3 region has the DNA TGTGCCAGTTCCCCGGAGTCCCGGGGGACCCAGTACTTC. The rearrangement links TRBV19 to TRBJ2-5, with a tentative D call TRBD2 (5 bases). The CDR3 covers 13 residues. V lost 8 bases and J 7 bases, leaving 17 bases between the germline ends. In germline, CDR1 is LNHDA, CDR2 SQIVND (reference sequence).

The CDR3 DNA sequence: TGTGCCAGCTCACCTACTCAGGGCTTTGAGCAGTTCTTC. It encodes CASSPTQGFEQFF. The J gene is TRBJ2-1, the V gene TRBV18; D may be TRBD1 (5 bases). The CDR3 consists of 13 residues. The V end was cut by 3 bases, the J end by 9 bases, with 12 bases between. CDR1 and CDR2 from the germline V gene are KGHSH and LQKENI.

The CDR3: CASSRWTLGTNEKLFF. As DNA, the CDR3 is TGTGCCAGCAGCAGATGGACATTGGGTACTAATGAAAAACTGTTTTTT. The genes are TRBV7-6 and TRBJ1-4, with D perhaps matching TRBD1 (5 bases). V was cut by 5 bases and J by 2 bases, with 15 bases left in between. CDR1 SGHVS and CDR2 FNYEAQ come from the germline V gene. CDR3 length equals 16 residues.